The sequence of this T cell receptor beta chain was determined in a study of glioma-infiltrating T cells. As for the study in general: Glioblastomas were WHO grade IV, sampled at first diagnosis; low-grade were grade II. Before surgery, glioma patients received dexamethasone for at most six days. Blood libraries targeted roughly 4.5- to 11-fold coverage of 1 million or so T cells. Study observations and caveats: Shared blood CDR3 signature motifs marked patients with low tissue-blood divergence.

Using RNA template, CDR3s of TCR alpha and beta were amplified with iRepertoire arm-PCR. From the multiplex PCR reads, TCRdb called clonotypes with MiXCR, one entry per CDR3 protein. The sample consists of 300,000 to 450,000 distinct CDR3 sequences, 41% of them appearing once. A remark on this clonotype: Antigen unknown. The missing conserved phenylalanine or tryptophan at the end of this CDR3 makes a read error likely.

There are 15 residues in the CDR3. CDR1 is MNHEY, CDR2 SMNVEV, per germline (reference sequence). Sequences were obtained from glioma tissue, nonneoplastic brain tissue, or PBMCs (not recorded which). The chain couples TRBV27 to TRBJ2-5, with 10 bases aligning to TRBD2. The receptor comes from a human donor with low-grade glioma or glioblastoma, undergoing nonglioma brain surgery, or in good health (not recorded which). CDR3 loop: CASKTPSGSAEAQYS. CDR3 bases: TGTGCCAGCAAGACCCCTAGCGGGAGTGCAGAGGCCCAGTACTCC.